This T cell receptor beta chain is drawn from a study of T-cell reconstitution after alpha-beta-depleted transplantation in children. The length of the CDR3 is 14 residues. Germline V lookup: CDR1 LGHNA, CDR2 YSLEER. Trimming shortened V by 0 bases and J by 4 bases, and 7 bases separated the two germline ends. Unique molecular identifiers were built into the TCRbeta library. TCRdb reprocessed the PCR reads with MiXCR, giving one entry per CDR3 protein. This sample yields over 70,000 distinct CDR3 sequences, of which 9% to 15% are seen a single time; about 14% belongs to the top ten. This clonotype was recorded many times.

The chain uses TRBV4-3 and TRBJ2-1; D gene ambiguous. The sample in question was PBMCs from the stem cell graft donor, obtained from the stem cell graft. The sequence came from a human donor who donated a stem cell graft to a child with inherited bone marrow failure. In DNA form, the CDR3 reads TGCGCCAGCAGCCAAGATGTACATTACAATGAGCAGTTCTTC. Translation gives CASSQDVHYNEQFF.